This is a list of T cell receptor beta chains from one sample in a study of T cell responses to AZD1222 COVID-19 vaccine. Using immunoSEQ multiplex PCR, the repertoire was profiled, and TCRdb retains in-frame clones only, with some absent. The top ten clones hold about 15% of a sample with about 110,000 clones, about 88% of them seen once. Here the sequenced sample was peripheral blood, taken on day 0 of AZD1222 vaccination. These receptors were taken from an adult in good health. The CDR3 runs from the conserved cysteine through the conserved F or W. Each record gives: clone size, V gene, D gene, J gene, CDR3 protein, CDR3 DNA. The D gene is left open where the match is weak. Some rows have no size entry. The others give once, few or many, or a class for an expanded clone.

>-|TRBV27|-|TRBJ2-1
CASSGGSGSSYNEQFF
TGTGCCAGCAGTGGGGGTAGCGGAAGCTCCTACAATGAGCAGTTCTTC
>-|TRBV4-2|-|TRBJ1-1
CASSQDWMVSNTEAFF
TGTGCCAGCAGCCAAGATTGGATGGTTTCCAACACTGAAGCTTTCTTT
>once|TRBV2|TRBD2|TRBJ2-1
CASSRTSGDYNEQFF
TGTGCCAGCAGCCGGACTAGCGGCGACTACAATGAGCAGTTCTTC
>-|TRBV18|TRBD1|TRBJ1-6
CASSTTGGNSNSPLHF
TGTGCCAGCTCAACAACAGGGGGAAACTCTAATTCACCCCTCCACTTT
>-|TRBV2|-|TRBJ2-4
CASSEARRVINIQYF
TGTGCCAGCAGTGAAGCGCGGAGGGTTATCAACATTCAGTACTTC
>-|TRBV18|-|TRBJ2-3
CASSGFRYRPDTQYF
TGTGCCAGCTCTGGATTTCGGTACCGCCCAGATACGCAGTATTTT
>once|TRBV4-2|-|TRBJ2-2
CASSQDLSAGELFF
TGTGCCAGCAGCCAAGATCTAAGCGCCGGGGAGCTGTTTTTT
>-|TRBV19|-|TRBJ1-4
CASSEDTGRTNEKLFF
TGTGCCAGTAGCGAGGACACAGGGAGAACTAATGAAAAACTGTTTTTT
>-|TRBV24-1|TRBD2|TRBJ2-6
CATSDPTGGAGANVLTF
TGTGCCACCAGTGACCCTACGGGGGGGGCTGGGGCCAACGTCCTGACTTTC
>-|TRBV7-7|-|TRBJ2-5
CASSTTVSFQETQYF
TGTGCCAGCAGCACGACAGTCTCCTTCCAAGAGACCCAGTACTTC
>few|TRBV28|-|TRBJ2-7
CASSLVVGEQYF
TGTGCCAGCAGTTTAGTGGTGGGAGAGCAGTACTTC
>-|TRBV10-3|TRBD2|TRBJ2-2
CATSGGTRGGAGTGELFF
TGTGCCACCAGCGGCGGGACTCGCGGGGGGGCGGGCACCGGGGAGCTGTTTTTT
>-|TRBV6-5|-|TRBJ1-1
CASSYSRGIRNTEAFF
TGTGCCAGCAGTTACTCGAGAGGGATCAGGAACACTGAAGCTTTCTTT
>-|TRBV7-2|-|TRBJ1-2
CASSPRDLGGYTF
TGTGCCAGCAGCCCTAGGGATCTAGGTGGCTACACCTTC
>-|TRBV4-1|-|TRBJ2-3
CASSQFTLTGPDTQYF
TGCGCCAGCAGCCAGTTCACGCTAACAGGGCCAGATACGCAGTATTTT
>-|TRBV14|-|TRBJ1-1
CASSLRDLANTEAFF
TGTGCCAGCAGCCTGCGGGACCTGGCGAACACTGAAGCTTTCTTT
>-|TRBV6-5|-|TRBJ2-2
CASSYSRLTGELFF
TGTGCCAGCAGTTACTCGAGGCTAACCGGGGAGCTGTTTTTT
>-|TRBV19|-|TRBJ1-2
CASSIGMAIGGYTF
TGTGCCAGTAGTATTGGGATGGCAATCGGTGGCTACACCTTC
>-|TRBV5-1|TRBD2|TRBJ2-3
CASSPGTSGIRGTDTQYF
TGCGCCAGCAGCCCTGGGACTAGCGGGATCAGGGGCACAGATACGCAGTATTTT
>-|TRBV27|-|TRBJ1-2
CASRGRRGLGYGYTF
TGTGCCAGCAGAGGGAGGCGGGGGCTCGGCTATGGCTACACCTTC
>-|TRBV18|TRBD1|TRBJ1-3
CASSPELGQGSGNTIYF
TGTGCCAGCTCACCAGAGTTGGGACAGGGCTCTGGAAACACCATATATTTT
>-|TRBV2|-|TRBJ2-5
CASSEGPAEAGQQETQYF
TGTGCCAGCAGTGAAGGGCCAGCGGAGGCGGGACAACAAGAGACCCAGTACTTC
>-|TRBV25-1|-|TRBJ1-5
CASSGHIRVEPQHF
TGTGCCAGCAGCGGACATATACGAGTAGAGCCCCAGCATTTT
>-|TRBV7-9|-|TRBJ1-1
CASSPPGTSNTEAFF
TGTGCCAGCAGCCCCCCCGGGACATCGAACACTGAAGCTTTCTTT
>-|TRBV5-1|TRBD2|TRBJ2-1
CASSLNAGGGNEQFF
TGCGCCAGCAGCTTGAATGCGGGGGGAGGCAATGAGCAGTTCTTC
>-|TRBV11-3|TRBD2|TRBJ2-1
CASSSGLAGRYNEQFF
TGTGCCAGCAGCTCCGGACTAGCGGGAAGGTACAATGAGCAGTTCTTC
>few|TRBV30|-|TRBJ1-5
CAWSLGHGGQPQHF
TGTGCCTGGAGTCTGGGCCATGGGGGTCAGCCCCAGCATTTT
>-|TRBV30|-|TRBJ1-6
CAWRSPLGSSYNSPLHF
TGTGCCTGGAGGTCCCCACTAGGGAGCTCCTATAATTCACCCCTCCACTTT
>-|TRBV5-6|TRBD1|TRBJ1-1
CASSRGRGNTEAFF
TGTGCCAGCAGCAGGGGGCGCGGGAACACTGAAGCTTTCTTT
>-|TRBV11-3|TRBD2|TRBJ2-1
CASSLRVWEGLPEQFF
TGTGCCAGCAGCTTAAGGGTGTGGGAGGGCCTACCAGAGCAGTTCTTC
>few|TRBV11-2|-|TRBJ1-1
CASSQNQGNTEAFF
TGTGCCAGCAGCCAAAACCAGGGGAACACTGAAGCTTTCTTT
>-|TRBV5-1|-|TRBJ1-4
CASSLDRAANEKLFF
TGCGCCAGCAGCTTGGACAGGGCGGCTAATGAAAAACTGTTTTTT
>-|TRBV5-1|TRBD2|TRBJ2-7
CASRQSSGGTYEQYF
TGCGCCAGCAGGCAATCTAGCGGGGGGACCTACGAGCAGTACTTC
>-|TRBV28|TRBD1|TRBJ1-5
CASTTGGYSNQPQHF
TGTGCCAGCACAACAGGGGGCTATAGCAATCAGCCCCAGCATTTT
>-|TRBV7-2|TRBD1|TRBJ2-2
CASSLRQGNTGELFF
TGTGCCAGCAGCTTACGACAGGGAAACACCGGGGAGCTGTTTTTT
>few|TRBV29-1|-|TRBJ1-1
CSVRPAAEAFF
TGCAGCGTTCGCCCGGCGGCCGAAGCTTTCTTT
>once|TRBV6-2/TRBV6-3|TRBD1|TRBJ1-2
CASSYSTRTGYGYTF
TGTGCCAGCAGTTACTCTACCCGGACAGGGTATGGCTACACCTTC
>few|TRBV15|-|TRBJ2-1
CATSRGDGKGNEQFF
TGTGCCACCAGCAGAGGGGACGGGAAGGGTAATGAGCAGTTCTTC
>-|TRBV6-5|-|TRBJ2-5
CASSYVNQETQYF
TGTGCCAGCAGTTACGTCAATCAAGAGACCCAGTACTTC
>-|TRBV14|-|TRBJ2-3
CASSLTGDTQYF
TGTGCCAGCAGCCTGACCGGGGATACGCAGTATTTT
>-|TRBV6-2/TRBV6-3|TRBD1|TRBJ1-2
CASSIRDRLLYGYTF
TGTGCCAGCAGCATCCGGGACAGACTACTCTATGGCTACACCTTC